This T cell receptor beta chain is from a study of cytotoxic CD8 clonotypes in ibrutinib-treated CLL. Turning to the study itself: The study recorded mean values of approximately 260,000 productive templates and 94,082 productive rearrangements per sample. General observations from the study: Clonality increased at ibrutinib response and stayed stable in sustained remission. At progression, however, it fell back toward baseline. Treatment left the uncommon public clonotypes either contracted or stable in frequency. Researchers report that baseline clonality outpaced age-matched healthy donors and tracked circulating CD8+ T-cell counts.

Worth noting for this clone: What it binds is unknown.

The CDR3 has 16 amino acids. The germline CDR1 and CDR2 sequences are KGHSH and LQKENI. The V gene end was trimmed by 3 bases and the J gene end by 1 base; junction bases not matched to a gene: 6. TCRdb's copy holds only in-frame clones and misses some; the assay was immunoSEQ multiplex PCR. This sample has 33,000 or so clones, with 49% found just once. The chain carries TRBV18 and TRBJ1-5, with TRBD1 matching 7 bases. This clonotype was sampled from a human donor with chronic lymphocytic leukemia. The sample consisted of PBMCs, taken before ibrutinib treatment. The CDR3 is CASSPLPGQSNQPQHF. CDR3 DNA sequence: TGTGCCAGCTCACCGCTTCCGGGACAGAGCAATCAGCCCCAGCATTTT.